The clone carrying this T cell receptor beta chain was found a few times. No antigen is known for it. This sample was included in a study of cytomegalovirus exposure and HLA in healthy donors. The PCR had 60 Vbeta and 13 Jbeta primers. Measured with immunoSEQ multiplex PCR; TCRdb has only the in-frame clones, and not every one. The sample lists 150,000 to 250,000 clones; 82% were seen once. The study's findings and limits: The authors enumerated over 150 TCR beta chains as linked to cytomegalovirus.

Germline V gene sequence: CDR1 SNHLY, CDR2 FYNNEI. This CDR3 has 15 amino acids. With V trimmed by 4 bases and J by 4 bases, 5 bases remained unmatched. The source of this sequence is a boy between 2 and 10 years old in good health and CMV-seronegative. Sequenced sample: PBMCs. The chain carries TRBV2 and TRBJ2-3, with 10 positions matching TRBD2. CDR3 sequence (DNA): TGTGCCAGCAGTGGGACGGGACTAGCGCCAGATACGCAGTATTTT. It is translated as CASSGTGLAPDTQYF.